This T cell receptor beta chain comes out of a study of blood T cell repertoires in COVID-19. In the original workflow: The authors estimated nucleated cell counts from reference gene primer amplification. Assay used: immunoSEQ multiplex PCR; TCRdb lists only in-frame clones, some missing. The V and J calls and clone size are taken from that table; D and trimming were inferred from the DNA. The data contain more than 300,000 clones, roughly four fifths of them seen just once; the ten biggest clones take up about 4.9%. Germline lookup yields CDR1 SGHTA and CDR2 FQGNSA. V was cut by 4 bases and J by 5 bases, with 17 bases left in between. This CDR3 is built from 15 residues.

This TCR came from a woman aged 45-65 years who had recovered from COVID-19. This rearrangement joins TRBV7-2 to TRBJ1-1; D is perhaps TRBD1 (5 bases). The sample taken for sequencing was PBMCs or T cells enriched from blood (not recorded which). The CDR3 is CASSSAAGLRTEAFF. The CDR3 DNA is TGTGCCAGCAGCTCCGCCGCGGGACTGCGTACTGAAGCTTTCTTT. Full variable domain (remainder filled in from reference TRBV7-2 and TRBJ1-1): GAGVSQSPSNKVTEKGKDVELRCDPISGHTALYWYRQSLGQGLEFLIYFQGNSAPDKSGLPSDRFSAERTGGSVSTLTIQRTQQEDSAVYLCASSSAAGLRTEAFFGQGTRLTVV.